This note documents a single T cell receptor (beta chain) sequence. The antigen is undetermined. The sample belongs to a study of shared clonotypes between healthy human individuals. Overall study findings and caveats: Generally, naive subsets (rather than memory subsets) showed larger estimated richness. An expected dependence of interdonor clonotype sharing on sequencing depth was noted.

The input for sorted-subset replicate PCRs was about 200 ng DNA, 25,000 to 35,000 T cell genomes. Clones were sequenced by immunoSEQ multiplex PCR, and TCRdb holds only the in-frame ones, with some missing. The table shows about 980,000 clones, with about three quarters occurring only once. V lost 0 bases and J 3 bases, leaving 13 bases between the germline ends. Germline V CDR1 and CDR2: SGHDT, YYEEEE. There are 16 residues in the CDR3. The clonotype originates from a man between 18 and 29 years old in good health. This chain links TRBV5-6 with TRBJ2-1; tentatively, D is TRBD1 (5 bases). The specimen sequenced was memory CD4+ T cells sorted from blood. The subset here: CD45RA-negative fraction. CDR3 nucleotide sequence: TGTGCCAGCAGCTTGGAGTTAGGGGTGATCTACAATGAGCAGTTCTTC. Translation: CASSLELGVIYNEQFF.